This TCR beta chain derives from a study of blood T cells in healthy people across ages (dated by TCRdb to the mid-2010s). Some background on the complete study: In model experiments, template switching captured about one uniquely barcoded TCR beta cDNA molecule for every two T cells. To avoid experimental bias, donors of different ages were randomly spread across the sequencing lanes. The study analyzed two additional independent replicas of 1 million unique cDNA reads from the same blood draw for two donors, one aged 18 to 30 and one aged 80 or older. The donors were split into four age groups: young (average about 15 years), middle-aged (39), aged (approximately 60) and long-lived (under 90). Age-related changes in TCR beta repertoire diversity were measured in the study by deep sequencing normalized with unique cDNA molecular identifiers. General conclusions and limits of the study: Donor CMV infection status was unknown, potentially confounding age-related changes in expanded clonotypes. The long-lived group showed more naive CD4+ T cells, fewer expanded clones and increased TCR diversity than the aged group, suggesting age selection. As age increased, observed TCR beta diversity per million T cells dropped in a roughly linear way, and a significant reduction was already evident by age about 40. Estimates of total diversity from one million sequenced T cells were regarded as lower bounds and underestimates. Because profiling used bulk unsorted PBMCs, naive and antigen-experienced compartments could not be compared conclusively. A strong correlation was found between observed TCR beta diversity and the percentage of naive T cells measured by flow cytometry.

The germline V gene provides CDR1 SGDLS and CDR2 YYNGEE. Measured from the cysteine to the phenylalanine, the CDR3 is 16 residues long. Of the read, only the CDR3 DNA is kept; its 48 bases are in frame from base 1. Trimming accounts for 4 bases at V and 3 bases at J, while the number of junction bases matched to no gene is 11. Libraries were built with 5' RACE. Sequencing used an Illumina HiSeq 2500. A second about 6 to 11 cycle PCR used a sample-barcoded 5' primer and a J-beta primer mix. Each TCR beta cDNA molecule received a unique molecular identifier from a template-switch 5' adaptor carrying 12 random nucleotides. Each sample yielded at least 2.5 million CDR3-containing paired-end reads. First-strand cDNA synthesis was performed from all RNA using the Mint cDNA synthesis kit, with priming by a TRBC-specific oligonucleotide. After uracil-DNA glycosylase treatment, a first 18-cycle PCR used universal primers M1SS and BC2_uni_R on all cDNA. The original methods were these. Normalization of each sample was performed by random selection of 1 million high-quality reads, each carrying a distinct molecular identifier. Reads sharing molecular identifiers were discarded rather than binned into consensus sequences. MiTCR, with a Q25 quality threshold and the strictest error-elimination algorithm, was used for CDR3 identification, clonotype clustering and error correction. Lower-bound total TCR beta diversity was estimated with a nonparametric unseen species model using Euler transformation. TCRdb ran its own pipeline on the public reads, namely fastp trimming at Q25 and MiXCR clone calling, and kept in-frame beta chains. Merged by CDR3 protein, the rows form single entries marked with the most common genes and DNA. These V and J calls are TCRdb output, not the study's own analysis. Here the sample has hundreds of thousands of distinct CDR3 sequences; about 55% occur a single time. About 42% of the sample lies in the top ten.

Systemically healthy Caucasian individuals from Russia, 39 in total and aged about 6 to 100 years, were included as donors. About 10 milliliters of peripheral blood were collected from each donor into EDTA-treated Vacutainer tubes. Ficoll-Paque density-gradient centrifugation was used to isolate PBMCs, with at least 6.5 million obtained per sample. Trizol reagent was used to extract total RNA from PBMCs, with at least 5.5 micrograms per sample. For every donor, an aliquot of PBMCs went through flow cytometry to measure the percentages of naive CD45RAhigh/CD27high T cells. This clonotype was counted a few times. No cognate antigen has been identified for it. No base quality values were provided; no much bigger clone lies one nucleotide off.

The sample comprised blood. The rearranged chain carries TRBV9 and TRBJ2-3, with TRBD2 matching 7 junction bases. The clonotype originates from an elderly man in good health. The CDR3 region: CASSTLSGARTDTQYF. The DNA reads TGTGCCAGCAGCACGCTGAGCGGGGCGAGGACAGATACGCAGTATTTT.